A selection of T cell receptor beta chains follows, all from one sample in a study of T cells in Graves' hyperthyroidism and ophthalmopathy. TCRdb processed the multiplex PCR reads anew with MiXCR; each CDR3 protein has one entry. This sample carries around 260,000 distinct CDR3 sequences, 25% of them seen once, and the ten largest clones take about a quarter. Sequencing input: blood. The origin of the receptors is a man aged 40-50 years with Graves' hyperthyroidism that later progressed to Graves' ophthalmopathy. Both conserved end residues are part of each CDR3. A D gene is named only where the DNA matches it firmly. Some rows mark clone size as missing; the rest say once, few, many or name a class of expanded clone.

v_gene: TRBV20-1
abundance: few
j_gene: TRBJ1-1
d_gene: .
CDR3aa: CSADGNTEAFF
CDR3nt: TGCAGTGCCGACGGGAACACTGAAGCTTTCTTT

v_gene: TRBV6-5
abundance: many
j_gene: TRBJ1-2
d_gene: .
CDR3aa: CASKSGSYGYTF
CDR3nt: TGTGCCAGCAAGTCTGGGAGCTATGGCTACACCTTC

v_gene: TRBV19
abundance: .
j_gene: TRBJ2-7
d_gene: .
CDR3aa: CASSRDGIYEQYF
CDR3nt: TGTGCCAGTAGTCGGGACGGGATCTACGAGCAGTACTTC

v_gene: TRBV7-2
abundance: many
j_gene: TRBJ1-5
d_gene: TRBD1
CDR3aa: CASSSGQGRQPQHF
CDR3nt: TGTGCCAGCAGCTCAGGACAGGGACGTCAGCCCCAGCATTTT

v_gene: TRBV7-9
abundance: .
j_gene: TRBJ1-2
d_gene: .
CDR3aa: CASSLDNRDLLF
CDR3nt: TGTGCCAGCAGCTTAGACAACCGGGACTTACTATTC

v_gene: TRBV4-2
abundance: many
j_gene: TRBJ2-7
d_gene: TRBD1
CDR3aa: CASSHDPGQGNEQYF
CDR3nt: TGTGCCAGCAGCCACGACCCCGGACAGGGCAACGAGCAGTACTTC

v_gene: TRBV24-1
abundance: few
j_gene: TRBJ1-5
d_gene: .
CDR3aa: CATSDNYQGGNQPQHF
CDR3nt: TGTGCCACCAGTGACAACTACCAGGGCGGCAATCAGCCCCAGCATTTT

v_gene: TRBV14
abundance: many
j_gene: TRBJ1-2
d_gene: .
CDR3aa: CASSQDWLGDYGYTF
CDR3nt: TGTGCCAGCAGCCAAGATTGGCTGGGGGACTATGGCTACACCTTC

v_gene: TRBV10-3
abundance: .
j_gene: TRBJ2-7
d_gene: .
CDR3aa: CAISEKGYEQYF
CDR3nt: TGTGCCATCAGTGAGAAGGGTTACGAGCAGTACTTC

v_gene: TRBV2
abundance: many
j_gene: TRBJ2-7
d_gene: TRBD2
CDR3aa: CASGPLAVPYEQYF
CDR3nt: TGTGCCAGCGGACCACTAGCGGTTCCCTACGAGCAGTACTTC

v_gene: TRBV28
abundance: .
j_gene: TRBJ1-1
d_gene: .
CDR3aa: CASKLSTEAFF
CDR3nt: TGTGCCAGCAAGTTGAGCACTGAAGCTTTCTTT

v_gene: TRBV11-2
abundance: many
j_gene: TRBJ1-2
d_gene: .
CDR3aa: CASSPAPGWDYGYTF
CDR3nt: TGTGCCAGCAGCCCCGCTCCAGGGTGGGACTATGGCTACACCTTC

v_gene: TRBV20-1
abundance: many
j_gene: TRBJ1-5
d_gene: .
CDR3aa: CSAPQGGVGQPQHF
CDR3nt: TGCAGTGCTCCTCAGGGAGGGGTCGGGCAGCCCCAGCATTTT

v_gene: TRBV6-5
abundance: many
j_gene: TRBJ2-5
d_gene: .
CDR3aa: CASSYSAPGLHRGETQYF
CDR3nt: TGTGCCAGCAGTTACTCGGCCCCAGGACTACATCGTGGGGAGACCCAGTACTTC

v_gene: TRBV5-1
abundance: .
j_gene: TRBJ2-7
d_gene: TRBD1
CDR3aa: CASSIWDRVNEQYF
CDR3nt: TGCGCCAGCAGCATATGGGACAGGGTGAACGAGCAGTACTTC

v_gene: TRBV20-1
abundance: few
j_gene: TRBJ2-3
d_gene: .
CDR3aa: CSARVVAGDTQYF
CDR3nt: TGCAGTGCTAGAGTCGTGGCCGGGGATACGCAGTATTTT

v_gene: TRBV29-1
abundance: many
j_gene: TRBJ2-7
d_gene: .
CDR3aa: CSVGRRDSNEQYF
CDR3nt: TGCAGCGTTGGTCGAAGGGACTCCAACGAGCAGTACTTC

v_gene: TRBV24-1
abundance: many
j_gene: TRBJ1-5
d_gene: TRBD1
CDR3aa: CAIQGFNQPQHF
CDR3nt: TGTGCCATACAGGGGTTCAATCAGCCCCAGCATTTT

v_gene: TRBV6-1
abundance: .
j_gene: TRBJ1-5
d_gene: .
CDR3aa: CASSEWGVQPQHF
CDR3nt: TGTGCCAGCAGTGAGTGGGGGGTGCAGCCCCAGCATTTT

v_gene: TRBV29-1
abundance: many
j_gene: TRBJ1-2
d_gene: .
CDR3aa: CSVERAGRNYGYTF
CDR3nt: TGCAGCGTTGAAAGGGCAGGGAGGAACTATGGCTACACCTTC

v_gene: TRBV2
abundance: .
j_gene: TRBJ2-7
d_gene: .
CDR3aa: CASRISITYEQYF
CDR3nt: TGTGCCAGCAGGATTAGCATTACCTACGAGCAGTACTTC

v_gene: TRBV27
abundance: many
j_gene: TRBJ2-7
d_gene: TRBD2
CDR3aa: CASSEAGVPYEQYF
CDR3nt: TGTGCCAGCAGTGAGGCGGGAGTTCCCTACGAGCAGTACTTC

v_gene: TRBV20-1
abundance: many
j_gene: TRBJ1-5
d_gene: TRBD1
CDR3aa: CSARGGQGIQPQHF
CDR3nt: TGCAGTGCTCGGGGGGGACAGGGGATTCAGCCCCAGCATTTT

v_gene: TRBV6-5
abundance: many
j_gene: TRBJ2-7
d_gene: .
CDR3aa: CASSSYGSRVEQYF
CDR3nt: TGTGCCAGCAGTTCGTATGGATCGCGGGTCGAGCAGTACTTC

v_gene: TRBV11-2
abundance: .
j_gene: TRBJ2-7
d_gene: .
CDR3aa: CASSLEGGRVPYEQYF
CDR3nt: TGTGCCAGCAGCTTAGAGGGTGGGCGCGTGCCCTACGAGCAGTACTTC

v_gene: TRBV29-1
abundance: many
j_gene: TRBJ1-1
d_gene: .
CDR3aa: CSVVFQRTFF
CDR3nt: TGCAGCGTTGTGTTCCAGAGAACTTTCTTT

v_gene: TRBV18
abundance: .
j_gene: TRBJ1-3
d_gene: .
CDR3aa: CASSLLTGNSGNTIYF
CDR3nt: TGTGCCAGCTCACTACTGACGGGCAACTCTGGAAACACCATATATTTT

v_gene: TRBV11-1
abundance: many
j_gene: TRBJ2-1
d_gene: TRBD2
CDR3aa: CASSPGLAGDEQFF
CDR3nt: TGTGCCAGCAGCCCTGGACTAGCGGGAGACGAGCAGTTCTTC

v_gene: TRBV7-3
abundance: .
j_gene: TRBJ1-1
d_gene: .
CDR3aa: CASSATINTEAFF
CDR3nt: TGTGCCAGCAGCGCGACCATCAACACTGAAGCTTTCTTT

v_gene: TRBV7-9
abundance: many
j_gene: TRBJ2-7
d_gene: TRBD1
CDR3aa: CASSRKDRGSDEQYF
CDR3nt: TGTGCCAGCAGCCGAAAGGACAGGGGGTCTGACGAGCAGTACTTC

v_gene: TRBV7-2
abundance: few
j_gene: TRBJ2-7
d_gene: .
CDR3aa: CASSPHSGEQYF
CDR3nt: TGTGCCAGCAGCCCGCATTCGGGCGAGCAGTACTTC

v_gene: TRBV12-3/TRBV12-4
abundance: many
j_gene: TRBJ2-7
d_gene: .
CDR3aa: CASGPEGQGSYEQYF
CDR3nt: TGTGCCAGCGGACCAGAGGGGCAGGGGTCCTACGAGCAGTACTTC

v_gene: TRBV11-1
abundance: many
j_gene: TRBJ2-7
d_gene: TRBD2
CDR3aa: CASSFSGGEGFPHEQYF
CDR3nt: TGTGCCAGCAGCTTCTCGGGGGGGGAGGGCTTTCCCCACGAGCAGTACTTC

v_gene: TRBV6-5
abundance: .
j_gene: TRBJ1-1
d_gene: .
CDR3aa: CASSSRQTNTEAFF
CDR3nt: TGTGCCAGCAGTTCCCGACAGACGAACACTGAAGCTTTCTTT

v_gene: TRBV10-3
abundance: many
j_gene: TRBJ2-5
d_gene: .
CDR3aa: CAISRKLVQETQYF
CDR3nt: TGTGCCATCAGCCGTAAACTAGTTCAAGAGACCCAGTACTTC

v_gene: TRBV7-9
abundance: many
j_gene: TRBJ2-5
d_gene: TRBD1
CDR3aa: CASSSDRSKETQYF
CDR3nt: TGTGCCAGCAGCTCGGACAGGAGTAAAGAGACCCAGTACTTC

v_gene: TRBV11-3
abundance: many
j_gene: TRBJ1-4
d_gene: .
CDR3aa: CASSLDQGFVEKLFF
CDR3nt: TGTGCCAGCAGCTTAGATCAGGGTTTCGTTGAAAAACTGTTTTTT

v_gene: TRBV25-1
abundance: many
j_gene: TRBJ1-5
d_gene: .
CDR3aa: CASSGGDSNQPQHF
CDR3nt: TGTGCCAGCAGTGGTGGGGATAGCAATCAGCCCCAGCATTTT

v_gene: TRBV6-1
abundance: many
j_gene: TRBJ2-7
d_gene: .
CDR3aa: CASSEGPTLIYEQYF
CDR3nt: TGTGCCAGCAGTGAGGGACCGACGTTAATCTACGAGCAGTACTTC

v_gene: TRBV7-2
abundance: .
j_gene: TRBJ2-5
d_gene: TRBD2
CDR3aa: CASSGGLAGVETQYF
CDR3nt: TGTGCCAGCAGCGGCGGACTAGCGGGAGTAGAGACCCAGTACTTC

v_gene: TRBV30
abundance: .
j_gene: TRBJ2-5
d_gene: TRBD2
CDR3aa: CAWSVLMGGGETQYF
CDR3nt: TGTGCCTGGAGTGTACTCATGGGGGGAGGGGAGACCCAGTACTTC

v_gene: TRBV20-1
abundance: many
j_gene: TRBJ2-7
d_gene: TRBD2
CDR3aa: CSASGLAGVYEQYF
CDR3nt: TGCAGTGCTAGTGGACTAGCGGGAGTCTACGAGCAGTACTTC

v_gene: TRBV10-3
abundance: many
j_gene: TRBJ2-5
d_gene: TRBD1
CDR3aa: CAISRTGGQETQYF
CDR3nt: TGTGCCATCAGTAGGACAGGGGGGCAAGAGACCCAGTACTTC

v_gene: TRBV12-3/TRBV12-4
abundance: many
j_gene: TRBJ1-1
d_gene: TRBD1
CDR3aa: CASNQGAYTEAFF
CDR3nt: TGTGCCAGCAATCAGGGGGCGTACACTGAAGCTTTCTTT

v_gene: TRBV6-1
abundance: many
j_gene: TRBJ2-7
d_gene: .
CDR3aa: CASSGPDRSGPDLFYEQYF
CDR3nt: TGTGCCAGCAGTGGGCCTGATCGCTCCGGACCCGATCTATTCTACGAGCAGTACTTC